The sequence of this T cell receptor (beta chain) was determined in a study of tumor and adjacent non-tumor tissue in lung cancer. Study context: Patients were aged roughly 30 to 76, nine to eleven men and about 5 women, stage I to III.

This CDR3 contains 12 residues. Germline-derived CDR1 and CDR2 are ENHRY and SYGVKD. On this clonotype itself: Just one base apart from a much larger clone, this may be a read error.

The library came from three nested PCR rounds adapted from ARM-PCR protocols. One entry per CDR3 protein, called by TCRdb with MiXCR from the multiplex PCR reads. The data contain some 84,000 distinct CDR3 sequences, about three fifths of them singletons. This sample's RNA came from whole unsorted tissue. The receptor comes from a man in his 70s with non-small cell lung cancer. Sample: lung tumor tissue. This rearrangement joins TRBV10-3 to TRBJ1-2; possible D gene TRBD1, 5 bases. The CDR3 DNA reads TGTGTCATCAGCAAGGACATCTATGGCTACACCTTC. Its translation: CVISKDIYGYTF.